The next 27 T cell receptor beta chains were all read from a single sample in a study of Ad26.COV2.S vaccination and SARS-CoV-2 variants. The assay was immunoSEQ multiplex PCR, and TCRdb's table has in-frame clones only and misses some. The data contain hundreds of thousands of clones, roughly 86% of them seen just once; the ten biggest clones take up approximately 3.3%. Sample treatment: roughly 19 received Ad26.COV2.S at low or high dose, single or two shots; about 5 received placebo; per-sample allocation not given. After the first vaccine or placebo injection, samples were drawn on day 63. Material: peripheral blood, obtained in a trial of Ad26.COV2.S vaccine versus placebo. These receptors were collected from a person aged 18-65 years who received the Ad26.COV2.S COVID-19 vaccine or a placebo.

CDR3 residues: CASSSQGSDGYTF. CDR3 nucleotide sequence: TGCGCCAGCAGCTCACAGGGTTCGGATGGCTACACCTTC. The chain uses TRBV5-1 and TRBJ1-2; D may be TRBD1 (6 bases). Looked up from germline, CDR1 is SGHRS and CDR2 is YFSETQ. This CDR3 has 13 amino acids. Trimming removed 3 bases from V and 6 bases from J, with 12 bases in between.

The chain couples TRBV7-9 to TRBJ1-5; no reliable D call. Germline assignment: CDR1 SEHNR and CDR2 FQNEAQ (reference sequence). The germline V and J ends were trimmed by 2 bases and 5 bases, with 10 bases remaining between them. The CDR3 contains 14 residues. The CDR3 sequence: CASSLLQSDQPQHF. In DNA, the CDR3 is TGTGCCAGCAGCTTATTGCAGTCAGATCAGCCCCAGCATTTT. Filled out from reference TRBV7-9 and TRBJ1-5, the complete variable domain reads DTGVSQNPRHKITKRGQNVTFRCDPISEHNRLYWYRQTLGQGPEFLTYFQNEAQLEKSRLLSDRFSAERPKGSFSTLEIQRTEQGDSAMYLCASSLLQSDQPQHFGDGTRLSIL.

The rearrangement uses TRBV12-3 or TRBV12-4 and TRBJ1-1, with D maybe TRBD1 (5 bases). With 3 bases removed from V and 7 bases from J, the gap between germline ends came to 9 bases. There are 12 residues in the CDR3. The CDR3 DNA follows: TGTGCCAGCAGTTTGAAGGGGTTTGAAGCTTTCTTT. The encoded protein is CASSLKGFEAFF.

V usage is TRBV2 and J usage is TRBJ2-7; 7 bases are shared with TRBD2. CDR1 is SNHLY, CDR2 FYNNEI, per germline. With 4 bases clipped from V and 0 bases from J, the junction kept 3 bases outside the gene matches. The CDR3 is 14 residues long. The CDR3 DNA is TGTGCCAGCAGTGCCGGGACTAACTCCTACGAGCAGTACTTC. As protein: CASSAGTNSYEQYF. Filled out from reference TRBV2 and TRBJ2-7, the complete variable domain reads EPEVTQTPSHQVTQMGQEVILRCVPISNHLYFYWYRQILGQKVEFLVSFYNNEISEKSEIFDDQFSVERPDGSNFTLKIRSTKLEDSAMYFCASSAGTNSYEQYFGPGTRLTVT.

This clone was counted only a few times. This sequence joins TRBV11-2 and TRBJ1-5; a possible D gene is TRBD1 (5 bases). The CDR3 totals 13 residues. Germline V CDR1 and CDR2: SGHAT, FQNNGV. V was clipped by 5 bases and J by 7 bases, with 12 bases between them. CDR3 protein: CASSPQGGQPQHF. The DNA for the CDR3 is TGTGCCAGCAGCCCGCAGGGAGGCCAGCCCCAGCATTTT.

The chain couples TRBV18 to TRBJ2-1; D gene uncertain. This CDR3 is built from 15 residues. The germline CDR1 and CDR2 sequences are KGHSH and LQKENI. V gave up 3 bases and J gave up 3 bases, with 12 bases separating them. The CDR3 nucleotides are TGTGCCAGCTCACCTGGGGATCGTAGCTACAATGAGCAGTTCTTC. As protein: CASSPGDRSYNEQFF.

In its sample, this clone was seen once. The CDR3 DNA reads TGTGCCAGCAGCTTAGTTCCGGGGCTAGCGGGGACAGATACGCAGTATTTT. Translation: CASSLVPGLAGTDTQYF. This chain joins TRBV7-6 and TRBJ2-3; TRBD2 agrees at 9 bases. The germline gives CDR1 SGHVS, CDR2 FNYEAQ. V dropped 1 base and J dropped 3; count of bases not matched to a gene: 8. CDR3 length: 17 amino acids.

The chain is built from TRBV3-1 (or the pseudogene TRBV3-2) and TRBJ1-2, with a possible D match to TRBD1 (6 bases). The CDR3 contains 12 residues. The V and J ends lost 5 bases and 3 bases respectively, with 7 bases between them. Germline loops: CDR1 LGHDT, CDR2 YNNKEL (reference sequence). As DNA, the CDR3 is TGTGCCAGCAGCGAGGGGGACTATGGCTACACCTTC. This gives the protein CASSEGDYGYTF.

The rearrangement links TRBV3-1 (or the pseudogene TRBV3-2) to TRBJ2-7; 11 bases match TRBD1. The ends lost 3 bases at V and 4 bases at J; junction bases unmatched: 8. The CDR3 totals 16 residues. From germline, CDR1 is LGHDT and CDR2 YNNKEL (reference sequence). CDR3 coding DNA: TGTGCCAGCAGCCAGGGCTTACGGGACAGGGGGTACGAGCAGTACTTC. Amino acids: CASSQGLRDRGYEQYF.

The rearrangement uses TRBV30 and TRBJ2-1; D is possibly TRBD2 (6 bases). This CDR3 is 14 amino acids long. Trimming stripped 0 bases from V and 4 bases from J, with 10 bases between. Germline CDR1 GTSNPN, CDR2 SVGIG (reference sequence). This chain's CDR3 is CAWSVLRGYNEQFF. In DNA, the CDR3 is TGTGCCTGGAGTGTACTGCGGGGTTACAATGAGCAGTTCTTC.

V gene TRBV11-2 combines with J gene TRBJ2-2; a weak D match, TRBD1 (5 bases). Germline-derived CDR1 and CDR2 are SGHAT and FQNNGV. This CDR3 spans 13 amino acids. V was trimmed by 2 bases and J by 9 bases, leaving 10 bases between them. CDR3 DNA sequence: TGTGCCAGCAGCTTAAGCAGGGTTAGGGAGCTGTTTTTT. Amino acids: CASSLSRVRELFF.

This rearrangement joins TRBV9 to TRBJ1-3; D remains unclear. Trimming took off 4 bases at V and 3 bases at J, with 17 bases between the two ends. Germline CDR1 reads SGDLS; CDR2 reads YYNGEE. The CDR3 is 16 residues long. The CDR3 DNA is TGTGCCAGCAGCCCGAGCGGGAACTTCCTTGGAAACACCATATATTTT. Translation gives CASSPSGNFLGNTIYF.

Concerning this clone itself: Other DNA variants within this sample encode the same CDR3. This chain connects TRBV3-1 (or the pseudogene TRBV3-2) to TRBJ1-5, with 9 bases aligning to TRBD1. Germline trimming cut 1 base from V and 5 bases from J; bases unmatched to any gene: 0. CDR3 size: 14 residues. Germline V lookup: CDR1 LGHDT, CDR2 YNNKEL (reference sequence). CDR3 amino acids: CASSQGTGDQPQHF. For the CDR3, the DNA is TGTGCCAGCAGCCAAGGGACAGGGGATCAGCCCCAGCATTTT.

The gene calls are TRBV6-5 and TRBJ2-7; D not certain. This CDR3 has 13 amino acids. Germline V gene data show CDR1 as MNHEY and CDR2 as SVGAGI. V was pared by 6 bases and J by 1 base, with 10 bases between. The CDR3 is CASSPTESYEQYF. The CDR3 DNA sequence: TGTGCCAGCAGCCCGACGGAGTCCTACGAGCAGTACTTC.

The chain combines TRBV11-2 with TRBJ2-7; TRBD2 agrees at 7 bases. The V segment lost 5 bases and the J segment 2 bases; nucleotides outside the gene matches: 9. The CDR3 totals 15 residues. The germline gives CDR1 SGHAT, CDR2 FQNNGV. The CDR3 nucleotides read TGTGCCAGCAGCCCCGGGGGGAGCCGGGCCTACGAGCAGTACTTC. Amino acid sequence: CASSPGGSRAYEQYF. The full variable domain, with the rest looked up from reference TRBV11-2 and TRBJ2-7, is EAGVAQSPRYKIIEKRQSVAFWCNPISGHATLYWYQQILGQGPKLLIQFQNNGVVDDSQLPKDRFSAERLKGVDSTLKIQPAKLEDSAVYLCASSPGGSRAYEQYFGPGTRLTVT.

The V call is TRBV29-1, the J call TRBJ2-3, with TRBD2 matching over 8 bases. The CDR3 is made up of 16 amino acids. Germline values: CDR1 SQVTM, CDR2 ANQGSEA. The ends lost 5 bases at V and 0 bases at J; junction bases unmatched: 10. The CDR3 reads CSVHTISGTSTDTQYF. The DNA of the CDR3 is TGCAGCGTTCACACGATTAGCGGGACTAGCACAGATACGCAGTATTTT.

This clone turned up a few times. The V call is TRBV9, the J call TRBJ1-1; D is uncertain. Germline values: CDR1 SGDLS, CDR2 YYNGEE. This CDR3 is 14 amino acids long. The V end lost 3 bases, the J end lost 1 base, and 10 bases lay between the germline ends. CDR3 coding DNA: TGTGCCAGCAGCGAGGATCTACGGAACACTGAAGCTTTCTTT. Translated: CASSEDLRNTEAFF.

The chain combines TRBV5-1 with TRBJ2-7; no clear D gene. Germline V lookup: CDR1 SGHRS, CDR2 YFSETQ. CDR3 size: 15 residues. V was shortened by 5 bases and J by 3 bases, with 18 bases between the two germline ends. This CDR3 reads CASSPSSPPIYEQYF. The CDR3 bases are TGCGCCAGCAGTCCGAGCAGCCCTCCAATCTACGAGCAGTACTTC. The full variable domain, with the rest looked up from reference TRBV5-1 and TRBJ2-7, is KAGVTQTPRYLIKTRGQQVTLSCSPISGHRSVSWYQQTPGQGLQFLFEYFSETQRNKGNFPGRFSGRQFSNSRSEMNVSTLELGDSALYLCASSPSSPPIYEQYFGPGTRLTVT.

This clone was counted once. V usage is TRBV5-1 and J usage is TRBJ2-1; the D gene is possibly TRBD1 (5 bases). This CDR3 spans 13 amino acids. The V end lost 1 base, the J end lost 8 bases, and 10 bases lay between the germline ends. Germline loops: CDR1 SGHRS, CDR2 YFSETQ. CDR3 amino acids: CASSLLGVDEQFF. The CDR3 coding sequence is TGCGCCAGCAGCTTGTTAGGGGTGGATGAGCAGTTCTTC.

The rearrangement links TRBV11-2 to TRBJ2-5; D is unresolved. With 5 bases removed from V and 5 bases from J, the gap between germline ends came to 12 bases. Germline CDR1 SGHAT, CDR2 FQNNGV. This CDR3 region has 13 residues. CDR3 in DNA: TGTGCCAGCAGCCCATCCGGAAGGGAGACCCAGTACTTC. Its translation: CASSPSGRETQYF.

The rearrangement links TRBV2 to TRBJ1-1; D may be TRBD1 (6 bases). With 6 bases removed from V and 7 bases from J, the gap between germline ends came to 9 bases. The CDR3 is 11 residues long. Germline CDR1 SNHLY, CDR2 FYNNEI. The CDR3 reads CASSLTGEAFF. The CDR3, as DNA: TGTGCCAGCAGCCTGACAGGTGAAGCTTTCTTT.

Remarks on this clone: At one boundary the junction diverges from the germline segment, which might be a read error. The chain has TRBV6-1 and TRBJ1-3; 8 bases match TRBD1. In germline, CDR1 is MNHNS, CDR2 SASEGT. The length of the CDR3 is 16 residues. CDR3 protein: CASREDRQGIGNTIYF. CDR3 nucleotide sequence: TGTGCCAGCAGAGAAGATCGACAGGGGATTGGAAACACCATATATTTT.

The chain carries TRBV12-3 or TRBV12-4 and TRBJ2-5, with D maybe TRBD1 (6 bases). CDR3 length: 12 amino acids. Trimming took 6 bases from V and 6 from J, leaving 11 bases between them. CDR3 bases: TGTGCCAGCAGCATGGACAGTCAGACCCAGTACTTC. Translated: CASSMDSQTQYF.

This clone was seen just once. The chain recombines TRBV5-1 with TRBJ1-5; the D gene is possibly TRBD1 (6 bases). The V gene's germline CDR1 is SGHRS and CDR2 YFSETQ. This CDR3 comprises 15 residues. The V gene lost 4 bases and the J gene lost 2 bases, with 13 bases spanning the gap. Written as DNA, the CDR3 is TGCGCCAGCAGCCTCACGGGGGCTCGCAATCAGCCCCAGCATTTT. This gives the protein CASSLTGARNQPQHF.

Only one count was recorded for this clone. The chain employs TRBV3-1 (or the pseudogene TRBV3-2) and TRBJ2-7, with D possibly being TRBD1 (5 bases). CDR3 length equals 17 residues. CDR1 and CDR2 from the germline V gene are LGHDT and YNNKEL (reference sequence). Trimming left V 4 bases short and J 5 bases short, with 24 bases between. CDR3 nucleotide sequence: TGTGCCAGCAGCCCATTGGGGATGTTGTTCCAAGGGGACGAGCAGTACTTC. Protein product: CASSPLGMLFQGDEQYF.

J is TRBJ2-5 and V is TRBV6-5, with 7 bases matching TRBD2. V trimming: 4 bases; J trimming: 5 bases; junction bases outside the gene matches: 4. This CDR3 comprises 13 residues. Germline CDR1 MNHEY, CDR2 SVGAGI. The CDR3 loop reads CASSFGEGETQYF. CDR3 DNA: TGTGCCAGCAGTTTTGGGGAGGGGGAGACCCAGTACTTC.

The CDR3 region is CASSIQLSYEQYF. CDR3 coding DNA: TGTGCCAGCAGCATTCAACTCTCCTACGAGCAGTACTTC. The V call is TRBV11-2, the J call TRBJ2-7; D is uncertain. The CDR3 spans 13 residues. V lost 5 bases and J lost 0, with 8 bases in between. Germline values: CDR1 SGHAT, CDR2 FQNNGV.